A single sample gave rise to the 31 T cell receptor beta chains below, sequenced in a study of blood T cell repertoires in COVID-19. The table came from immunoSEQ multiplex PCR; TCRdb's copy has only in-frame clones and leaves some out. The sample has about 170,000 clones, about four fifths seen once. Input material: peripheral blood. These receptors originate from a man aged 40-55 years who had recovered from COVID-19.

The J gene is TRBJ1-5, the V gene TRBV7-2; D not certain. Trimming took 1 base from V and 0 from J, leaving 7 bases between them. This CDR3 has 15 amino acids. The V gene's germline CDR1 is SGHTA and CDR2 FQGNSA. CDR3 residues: CASSLVGASNQPQHF. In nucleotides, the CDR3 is TGTGCCAGCAGCTTAGTAGGAGCTAGCAATCAGCCCCAGCATTTT.

The CDR3 region has the DNA TGCGCCAGCAGCCCGGGGGCTAGCGGTGGGGAGCTGTTTTTT. It is translated as CASSPGASGGELFF. The V gene is TRBV4-3, the J gene TRBJ2-2; a weak D match, TRBD2 (7 bases). V shed 4 bases and J shed 8 bases, with 14 bases lying between them. Germline V gene sequence: CDR1 LGHNA, CDR2 YSLEER. CDR3 size: 14 residues.

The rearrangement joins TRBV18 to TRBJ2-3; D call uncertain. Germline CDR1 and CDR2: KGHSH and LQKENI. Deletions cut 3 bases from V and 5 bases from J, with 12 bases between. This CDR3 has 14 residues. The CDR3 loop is CASSPGMDGDTQYF. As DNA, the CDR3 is TGTGCCAGCTCACCGGGCATGGATGGAGATACGCAGTATTTT.

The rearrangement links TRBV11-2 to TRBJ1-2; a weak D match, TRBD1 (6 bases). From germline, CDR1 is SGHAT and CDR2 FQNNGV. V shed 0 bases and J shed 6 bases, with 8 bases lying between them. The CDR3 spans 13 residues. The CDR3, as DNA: TGTGCCAGCAGCTTAGACAGGGACAATGGCTACACCTTC. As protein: CASSLDRDNGYTF.

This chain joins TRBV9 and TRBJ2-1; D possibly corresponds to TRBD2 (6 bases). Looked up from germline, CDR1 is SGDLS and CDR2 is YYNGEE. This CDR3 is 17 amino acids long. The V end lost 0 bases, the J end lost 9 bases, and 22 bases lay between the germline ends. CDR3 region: CASSVGGKPGLGGEQFF. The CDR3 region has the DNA TGTGCCAGCAGCGTAGGTGGCAAACCTGGCCTGGGAGGTGAGCAGTTCTTC. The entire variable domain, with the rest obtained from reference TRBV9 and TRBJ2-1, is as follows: DSGVTQTPKHLITATGQRVTLRCSPRSGDLSVYWYQQSLDQGLQFLIQYYNGEERAKGNILERFSAQQFPDLHSELNLSSLELGDSALYFCASSVGGKPGLGGEQFFGPGTRLTVL.

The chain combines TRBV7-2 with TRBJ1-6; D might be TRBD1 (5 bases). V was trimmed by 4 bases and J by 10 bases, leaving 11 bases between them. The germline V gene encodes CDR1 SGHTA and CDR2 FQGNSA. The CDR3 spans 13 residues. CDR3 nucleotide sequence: TGTGCCAGCAGCTCAGGGTTGGGGTCACCCCTCCACTTT. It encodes CASSSGLGSPLHF.

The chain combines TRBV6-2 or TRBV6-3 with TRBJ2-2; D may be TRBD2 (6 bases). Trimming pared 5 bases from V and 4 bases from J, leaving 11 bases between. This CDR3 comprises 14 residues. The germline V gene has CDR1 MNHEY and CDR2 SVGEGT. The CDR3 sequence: CASSIYGGTGELFF. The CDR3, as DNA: TGTGCCAGCAGTATCTACGGGGGCACCGGGGAGCTGTTTTTT.

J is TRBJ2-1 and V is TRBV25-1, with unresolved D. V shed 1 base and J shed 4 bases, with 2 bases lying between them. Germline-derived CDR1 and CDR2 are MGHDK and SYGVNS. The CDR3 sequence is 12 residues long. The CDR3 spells CASSESYNEQFF. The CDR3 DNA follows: TGTGCCAGCAGTGAATCTTACAATGAGCAGTTCTTC.

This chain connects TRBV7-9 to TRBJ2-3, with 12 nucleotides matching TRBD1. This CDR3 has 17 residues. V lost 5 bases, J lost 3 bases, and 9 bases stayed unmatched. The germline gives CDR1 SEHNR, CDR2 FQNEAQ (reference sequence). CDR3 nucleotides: TGTGCCAGCAGCCGACACGGGACAGGGGGCGCGACAGATACGCAGTATTTT. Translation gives CASSRHGTGGATDTQYF.

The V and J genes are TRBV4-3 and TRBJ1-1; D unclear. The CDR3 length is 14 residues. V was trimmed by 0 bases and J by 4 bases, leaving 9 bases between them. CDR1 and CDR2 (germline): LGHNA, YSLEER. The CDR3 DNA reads TGCGCCAGCAGCCAAGATGAGGGTCCCACTGAAGCTTTCTTT. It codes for CASSQDEGPTEAFF.

Here the CDR3 reads CASSALGGGDDYGYTF. Here the CDR3 DNA reads TGTGCCAGCAGTGCCCTTGGAGGGGGCGACGACTATGGCTACACCTTC. The chain combines TRBV27 with TRBJ1-2, with 7 positions matching TRBD1. Trimming took 5 bases from V and 3 from J; bases not matched to a gene: 12. The germline CDR1 and CDR2 sequences are MNHEY and SMNVEV (reference sequence). The CDR3 loop spans 16 amino acids.

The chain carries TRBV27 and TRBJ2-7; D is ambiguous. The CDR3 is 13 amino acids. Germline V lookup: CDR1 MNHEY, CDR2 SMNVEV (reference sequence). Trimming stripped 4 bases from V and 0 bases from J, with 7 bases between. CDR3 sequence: CASSSPSSYEQYF. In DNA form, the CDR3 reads TGTGCCAGCAGTTCCCCTAGCTCCTACGAGCAGTACTTC.

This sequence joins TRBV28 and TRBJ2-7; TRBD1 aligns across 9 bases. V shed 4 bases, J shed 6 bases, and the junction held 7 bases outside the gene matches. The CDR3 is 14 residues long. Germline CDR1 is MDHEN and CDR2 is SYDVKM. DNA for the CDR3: TGTGCCAGCAGTTCCGGGACAGGGCAAGGCGAGCAGTACTTC. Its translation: CASSSGTGQGEQYF.

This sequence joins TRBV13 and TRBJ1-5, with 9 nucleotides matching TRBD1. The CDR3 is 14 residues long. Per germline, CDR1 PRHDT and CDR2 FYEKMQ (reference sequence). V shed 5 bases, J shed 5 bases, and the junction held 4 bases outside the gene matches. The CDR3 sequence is CASSERTGDQPQHF. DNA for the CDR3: TGTGCCAGCAGCGAGAGGACAGGGGATCAGCCCCAGCATTTT.

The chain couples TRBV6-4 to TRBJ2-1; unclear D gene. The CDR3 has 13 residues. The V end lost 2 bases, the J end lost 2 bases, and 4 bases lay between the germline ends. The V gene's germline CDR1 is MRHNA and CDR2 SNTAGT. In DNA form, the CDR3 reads TGTGCCAGCAGTGACCCTCCCTACAATGAGCAGTTCTTC. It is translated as CASSDPPYNEQFF.

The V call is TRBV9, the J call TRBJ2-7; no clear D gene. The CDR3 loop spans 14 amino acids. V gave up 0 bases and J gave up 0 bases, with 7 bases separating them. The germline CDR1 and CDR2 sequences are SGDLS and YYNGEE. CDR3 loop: CASSVGSDSYEQYF. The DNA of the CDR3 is TGTGCCAGCAGCGTAGGCTCAGACTCCTACGAGCAGTACTTC.

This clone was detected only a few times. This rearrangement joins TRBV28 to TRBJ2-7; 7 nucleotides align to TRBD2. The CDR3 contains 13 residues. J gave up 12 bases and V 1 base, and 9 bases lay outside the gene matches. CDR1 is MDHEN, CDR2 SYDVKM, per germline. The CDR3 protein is CASSLSRTSWPYF. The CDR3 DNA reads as TGTGCCAGCAGTTTATCCCGGACTAGTTGGCCGTACTTC.

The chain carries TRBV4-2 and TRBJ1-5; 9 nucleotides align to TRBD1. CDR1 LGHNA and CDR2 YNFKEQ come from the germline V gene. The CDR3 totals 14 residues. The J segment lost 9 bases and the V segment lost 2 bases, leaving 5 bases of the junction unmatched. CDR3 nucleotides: TGTGCCAGCAGCCAAAGGACAGGGGAGCGGCCCCAGCATTTT. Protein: CASSQRTGERPQHF.

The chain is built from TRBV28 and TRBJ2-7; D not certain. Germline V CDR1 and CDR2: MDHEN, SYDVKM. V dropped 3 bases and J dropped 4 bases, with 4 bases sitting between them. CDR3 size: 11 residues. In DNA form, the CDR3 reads TGTGCCAGCAGTTTGCGTTACGAGCAGTACTTC. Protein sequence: CASSLRYEQYF. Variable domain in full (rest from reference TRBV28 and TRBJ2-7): DVKVTQSSRYLVKRTGEKVFLECVQDMDHENMFWYRQDPGLGLRLIYFSYDVKMKEKGDIPEGYSVSREKKERFSLILESASTNQTSMYLCASSLRYEQYFGPGTRLTVT.

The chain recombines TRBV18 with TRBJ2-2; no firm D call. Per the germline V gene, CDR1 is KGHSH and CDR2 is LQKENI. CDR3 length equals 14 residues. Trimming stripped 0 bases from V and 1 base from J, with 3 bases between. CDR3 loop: CASSPPRNTGELFF. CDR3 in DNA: TGTGCCAGCTCACCACCGCGGAACACCGGGGAGCTGTTTTTT.

CDR3 protein: CASSQAGGANEQFF. CDR3 nucleotides: TGCGCCAGCAGCCAAGCCGGGGGGGCCAATGAGCAGTTCTTC. J is TRBJ2-1 and V is TRBV4-1; TRBD2 aligns across 8 bases. V was clipped by 1 base and J by 6 bases; unmatched bases: 2. The CDR3 is 14 residues long. The germline V gene encodes CDR1 MGHRA and CDR2 YSYEKL.

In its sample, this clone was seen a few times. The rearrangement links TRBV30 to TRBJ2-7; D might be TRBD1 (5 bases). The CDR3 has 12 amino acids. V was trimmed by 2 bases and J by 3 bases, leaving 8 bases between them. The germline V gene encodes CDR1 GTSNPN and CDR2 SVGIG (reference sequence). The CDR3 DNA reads TGTGCCTGGAGTTCAGGGTTCTACGAGCAGTACTTC. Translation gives CAWSSGFYEQYF.

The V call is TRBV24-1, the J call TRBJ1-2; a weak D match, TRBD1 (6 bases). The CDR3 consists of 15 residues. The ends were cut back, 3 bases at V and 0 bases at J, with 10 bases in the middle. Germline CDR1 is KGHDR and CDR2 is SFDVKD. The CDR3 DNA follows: TGTGCCACCAGTGATGGGAAGGGGGCTAACTATGGCTACACCTTC. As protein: CATSDGKGANYGYTF.

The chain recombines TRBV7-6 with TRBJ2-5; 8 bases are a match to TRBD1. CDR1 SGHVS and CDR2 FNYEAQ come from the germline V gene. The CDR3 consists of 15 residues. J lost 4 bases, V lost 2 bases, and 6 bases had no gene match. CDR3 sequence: CASSLTADRAETQYF. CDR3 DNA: TGTGCCAGCAGCTTAACCGCGGACAGGGCAGAGACCCAGTACTTC.

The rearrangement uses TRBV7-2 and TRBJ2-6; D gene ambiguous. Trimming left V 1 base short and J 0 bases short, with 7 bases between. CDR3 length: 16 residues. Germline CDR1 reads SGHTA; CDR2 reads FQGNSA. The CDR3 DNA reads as TGTGCCAGCAGCTTAGTACCCGGCTCTGGGGCCAACGTCCTGACTTTC. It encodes CASSLVPGSGANVLTF.

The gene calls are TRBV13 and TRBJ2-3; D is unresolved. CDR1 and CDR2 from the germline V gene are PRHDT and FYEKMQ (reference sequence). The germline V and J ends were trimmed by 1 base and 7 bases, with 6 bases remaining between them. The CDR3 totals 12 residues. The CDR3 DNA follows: TGTGCCAGCAGCTTAGTGACTTATACGCAGTATTTT. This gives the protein CASSLVTYTQYF.

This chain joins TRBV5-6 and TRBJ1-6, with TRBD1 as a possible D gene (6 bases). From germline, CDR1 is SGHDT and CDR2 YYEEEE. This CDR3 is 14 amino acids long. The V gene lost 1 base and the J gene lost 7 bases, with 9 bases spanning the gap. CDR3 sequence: CASSLPGVNSPLHF. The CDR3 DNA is TGTGCCAGCAGCTTGCCAGGGGTAAATTCACCCCTCCACTTT.

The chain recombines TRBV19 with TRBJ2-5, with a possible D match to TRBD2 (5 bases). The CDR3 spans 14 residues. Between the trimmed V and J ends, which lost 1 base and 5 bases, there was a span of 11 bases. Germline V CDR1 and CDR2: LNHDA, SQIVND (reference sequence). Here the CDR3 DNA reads TGTGCCAGTAGTATAGGACCTCCGGGGGAGACCCAGTACTTC. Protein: CASSIGPPGETQYF.

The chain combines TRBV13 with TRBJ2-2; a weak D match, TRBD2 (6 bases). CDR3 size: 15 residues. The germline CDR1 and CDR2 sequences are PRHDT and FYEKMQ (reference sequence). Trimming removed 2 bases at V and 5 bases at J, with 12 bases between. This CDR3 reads CASSLLRDGTGELFF. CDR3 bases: TGTGCCAGCAGCTTACTGCGGGACGGTACCGGGGAGCTGTTTTTT. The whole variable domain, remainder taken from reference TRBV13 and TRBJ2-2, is AAGVIQSPRHLIKEKRETATLKCYPIPRHDTVYWYQQGPGQDPQFLISFYEKMQSDKGSIPDRFSAQQFSDYHSELNMSSLELGDSALYFCASSLLRDGTGELFFGEGSRLTVL.

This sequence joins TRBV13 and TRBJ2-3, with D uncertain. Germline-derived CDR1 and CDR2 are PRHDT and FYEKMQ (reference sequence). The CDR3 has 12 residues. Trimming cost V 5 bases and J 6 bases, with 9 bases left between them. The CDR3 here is CASSPGRDTQYF. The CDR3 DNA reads TGTGCCAGCAGCCCAGGCAGGGATACGCAGTATTTT.

In nucleotides, the CDR3 is TGTGCCAGTAGTACTCGGACAGGGAGGAGTTCAGGTTATGGCTACACCTTC. It codes for CASSTRTGRSSGYGYTF. This chain uses TRBV19 with TRBJ1-2, with 8 bases identical to TRBD1. The germline gives CDR1 LNHDA, CDR2 SQIVND (reference sequence). This CDR3 spans 17 amino acids. After removal of 4 bases from V and 5 bases from J, the junction contained 15 bases not matched to a gene.